This TCR beta chain was identified in a study of blood T cell dynamics during melanoma immunotherapy. General study results and limits: Clones driving repertoire changes may be melanoma-specific or general immune activation.

The repertoire was sequenced with immunoSEQ multiplex PCR; TCRdb's copy has only in-frame clones and lacks some. The data hold 9,500 to 10,000 clones, with around 85% observed a single time. The time point denotes: pre-treatment baseline. For this clone: Its matching antigen is unknown.

Sequencing used blood, obtained from a patient treated with checkpoint blockade. The origin of this receptor is a human donor with melanoma.

CDR3 nucleotide sequence: TGTGCCAGTAGTACCTCGGCCAGTTCCTCCTACGAGCAGTACTTC. Translation: CASSTSASSSYEQYF. The rearrangement joins TRBV19 to TRBJ2-7; D remains unclear. Germline lookup yields CDR1 LNHDA and CDR2 SQIVND (reference sequence). V shed 4 bases and J shed 0 bases, with 13 bases lying between them. The CDR3 has 15 amino acids.